The 16 T cell receptor beta chains below all came from one sample that was sequenced in a study of blood T cell repertoires in COVID-19. Here immunoSEQ multiplex PCR was the method, and the copy in TCRdb shows in-frame clones only, minus some. Seen here are 20,000 to 30,000 clones, 92% observed once, and the top ten hold around 2.1%. The sequencing input was peripheral blood. Every receptor here comes from a human donor in a cohort sampled during active COVID-19.

The chain has TRBV5-1 and TRBJ2-2; 9 bases fit TRBD2. Germline V gene sequence: CDR1 SGHRS, CDR2 YFSETQ. The CDR3 extends over 16 amino acids. V was pared by 2 bases and J by 5 bases, with 7 bases of the junction left unmatched. CDR3 sequence (DNA): TGCGCCAGCAGCTTAGGTCTAGCGGGACGGACCGGGGAGCTGTTTTTT. Amino acid sequence: CASSLGLAGRTGELFF.

The rearrangement joins TRBV2 to TRBJ2-7, with a possible D match to TRBD1 (5 bases). The V end lost 7 bases, the J end lost 3 bases, and 10 bases lay between the germline ends. The CDR3 covers 12 residues. The V gene's germline CDR1 is SNHLY and CDR2 FYNNEI. CDR3 protein: CASTDRYYEQYF. As DNA, the CDR3 is TGTGCCAGCACCGACAGATACTACGAGCAGTACTTC.

The chain has TRBV5-4 and TRBJ2-1, with 8 positions matching TRBD2. J was trimmed by 0 bases and V by 0 bases; bases with no gene match: 8. Germline CDR1 is SGHNT and CDR2 is YYREEE (reference sequence). The CDR3 sequence is 18 residues long. The chain's CDR3 is CASSLEGTRVNSYNEQFF. CDR3 coding DNA: TGTGCCAGCAGCTTGGAAGGGACTAGAGTCAACTCCTACAATGAGCAGTTCTTC.

This chain links TRBV4-1 with TRBJ2-4; 8 positions agree with TRBD1. J gave up 0 bases and V 4 bases, and 11 bases lay outside the gene matches. The CDR3 spans 18 residues. The V gene's germline CDR1 is MGHRA and CDR2 YSYEKL. CDR3 sequence (DNA): TGCGCCAGCAGCCGCCCCGGGACAGGAGATCTAGCCAAAAACATTCAGTACTTC. Its protein is CASSRPGTGDLAKNIQYF.

The CDR3 is CASSLSLLGDEQFF. In DNA, the CDR3 is TGTGCCAGCAGTCTCTCCCTCCTCGGAGACGAGCAGTTCTTC. The chain carries TRBV28 and TRBJ2-1; D unresolved. CDR3 length equals 14 residues. Looked up from germline, CDR1 is MDHEN and CDR2 is SYDVKM. V was cut by 5 bases and J by 10 bases, with 18 bases left in between.

The chain recombines TRBV5-1 with TRBJ1-4; 9 nucleotides align to TRBD1. This CDR3 comprises 15 residues. The V and J ends lost 4 bases and 5 bases, in that order; junction bases with no gene match: 6. Germline V lookup: CDR1 SGHRS, CDR2 YFSETQ. The CDR3 loop reads CASSGEQGANEKLFF. The CDR3 bases are TGCGCCAGCAGCGGTGAACAGGGGGCGAATGAAAAACTGTTTTTT.

CDR3 coding DNA: TGTGCCAGCATTTCGGACAACAATAGGGGAGAGACCCAGTACTTC. Its protein is CASISDNNRGETQYF. V gene TRBV2 combines with J gene TRBJ2-5; weak D call: TRBD1 (5 bases). Trimming took off 7 bases at V and 4 bases at J, with 19 bases between the two ends. This CDR3 has 15 residues. Germline values: CDR1 SNHLY, CDR2 FYNNEI.

This rearrangement joins TRBV7-2 to TRBJ2-3; D might be TRBD2 (5 bases). CDR1 is SGHTA and CDR2 is FQGNSA in the germline V gene. Trimming took 1 base from V and 0 from J, leaving 17 bases between them. The CDR3 sequence is 18 residues long. CDR3 DNA sequence: TGTGCCAGCAGCTTAGGCGGGCATGGCAGGCTTAGCACAGATACGCAGTATTTT. Protein product: CASSLGGHGRLSTDTQYF.

The chain links TRBV6-5 to TRBJ1-2, with 9 bases aligning to TRBD1. The germline V gene encodes CDR1 MNHEY and CDR2 SVGAGI. V dropped 0 bases and J dropped 6; count of bases not matched to a gene: 8. The CDR3 consists of 16 residues. As DNA, the CDR3 is TGTGCCAGCAGTTACTCGGGTTCCCGGACAGGGGATGGCTACACCTTC. This translates into CASSYSGSRTGDGYTF.

The gene calls are TRBV7-2 and TRBJ2-3, with 9 positions matching TRBD1. Germline values: CDR1 SGHTA, CDR2 FQGNSA. This CDR3 has 15 amino acids. V shed 3 bases and J 10 bases; nucleotides not matched to a gene: 11. In DNA, the CDR3 is TGTGCCAGCAGCTTTCAGCGACAGGGGGTGCGGGCGCAGTATTTT. Encoded protein: CASSFQRQGVRAQYF.

CDR3 region: CASSQGREQFF. The CDR3 nucleotides are TGCGCCAGCAGCCAAGGCCGGGAGCAGTTCTTC. The chain joins TRBV4-1 to TRBJ2-1; D unresolved. Per germline, CDR1 MGHRA and CDR2 YSYEKL. There are 11 residues in the CDR3. Trimming pared 1 base from V and 10 bases from J, leaving 5 bases between.

The chain joins TRBV7-9 to TRBJ2-1; 12 bases map to TRBD2. V trimming: 5 bases; J trimming: 10 bases; junction bases outside the gene matches: 21. The CDR3 has 19 amino acids. Germline V lookup: CDR1 SEHNR, CDR2 FQNEAQ (reference sequence). The CDR3 nucleotides are TGTGCCAGCAGCGCCGAGACTAGCGGGAGAAAACGGGACGTGGGCGAGCAGTTCTTC. It translates to CASSAETSGRKRDVGEQFF. Complete variable domain (other parts from reference TRBV7-9 and TRBJ2-1): DTGVSQNPRHKITKRGQNVTFRCDPISEHNRLYWYRQTLGQGPEFLTYFQNEAQLEKSRLLSDRFSAERPKGSFSTLEIQRTEQGDSAMYLCASSAETSGRKRDVGEQFFGPGTRLTVL.

V and J are TRBV5-1 and TRBJ2-5; TRBD1 agrees at 7 bases. With 4 bases clipped from V and 4 bases from J, the junction kept 13 bases outside the gene matches. The CDR3 totals 16 residues. The germline V gene has CDR1 SGHRS and CDR2 YFSETQ. The CDR3 region is CASSRMTGNGRETQYF. Here the CDR3 DNA reads TGCGCCAGCAGCCGAATGACAGGGAATGGGAGAGAGACCCAGTACTTC.

This chain uses TRBV11-2 with TRBJ2-2; no clear D. Germline V CDR1 and CDR2: SGHAT, FQNNGV. The CDR3 sequence is 14 residues long. Trimming shortened V by 6 bases and J by 6 bases, and 14 bases separated the two germline ends. CDR3 in amino acids: CASSLNTVPGELFF. CDR3 sequence (DNA): TGTGCCAGCAGTCTTAACACCGTCCCCGGGGAGCTGTTTTTT. The whole variable domain, remainder taken from reference TRBV11-2 and TRBJ2-2, is EAGVAQSPRYKIIEKRQSVAFWCNPISGHATLYWYQQILGQGPKLLIQFQNNGVVDDSQLPKDRFSAERLKGVDSTLKIQPAKLEDSAVYLCASSLNTVPGELFFGEGSRLTVL.

The chain has TRBV3-1 (or the pseudogene TRBV3-2) and TRBJ2-5; TRBD1 is a possible D gene (6 bases). In germline, CDR1 is LGHDT, CDR2 YNNKEL (reference sequence). V lost 3 bases and J 4 bases, leaving 15 bases between the germline ends. CDR3 length equals 15 residues. CDR3 in amino acids: CASSHTGTNGETQYF. As DNA, the CDR3 is TGTGCCAGCAGCCACACAGGGACAAACGGAGAGACCCAGTACTTC.

A single count supports this clone. The chain uses TRBV12-5 and TRBJ2-3; 12 bases align to TRBD2. The CDR3 has 15 residues. The J segment lost 3 bases and the V segment lost 6 bases, leaving 4 bases of the junction unmatched. CDR1 is LGHNT and CDR2 is FRNRAP in the germline V gene. CDR3 residues: CASGLAGGQTDTQYF. The CDR3 coding sequence is TGTGCTAGTGGCCTAGCGGGGGGGCAAACAGATACGCAGTATTTT.